This TCR beta chain comes out of a study of response to subunit inactivated influenza vaccine. TCRdb fed the RT-PCR reads into MiXCR, producing one record per CDR3 protein. The repertoire consists of hundreds of thousands of distinct CDR3 sequences, with around 8% occurring once and the leading ten covering roughly 13%. The V and J ends lost 4 bases and 8 bases respectively, with 15 bases between them. CDR3 length equals 14 residues. Germline CDR1 is LNHNV and CDR2 is YYDKDF (reference sequence). As concerns this clonotype: The antigen remains undetermined.

Study-level points and caveats: Few new T cells, the authors suggested, are recruited by each seasonal influenza vaccination.

The source material was PBMCs from blood, sampled roughly 24 months after vaccination. The TCR originated in a man between 50 and 75 years old who received an inactivated influenza vaccine. The chain is built from TRBV15 and TRBJ2-4; the D gene is possibly TRBD2 (6 bases). CDR3 protein: CATSTWGLEHIQYF. For the CDR3, the DNA is TGTGCCACCAGCACTTGGGGACTCGAGCACATTCAGTACTTC.